This T cell receptor beta chain was identified during a study of human T cells and chemical hapten exposure. Turning to the study itself: Per-sample TCR yield variation was attributed mainly to small pooled library volume differences.

Total RNA extraction was carried out from unfractionated whole blood. This clonotype was observed many times. There are 13 residues in the CDR3. Deletions cut 3 bases from V and 7 bases from J, with 9 bases between. Original handling: With a range of roughly 23,224 to 690,600, the median per sample was 95,638 TCRs. MiXCR, applied by TCRdb to the 5' RACE reads, yields one record per CDR3 protein. The V and J calls shown here were made by TCRdb, not taken from the authors' results. This table has approximately 150,000 distinct CDR3 sequences, about 4.3% appearing once. The TCR comes from a female donor in good health. The chain is built from TRBV12-3 or TRBV12-4 and TRBJ2-2; the D gene is possibly TRBD2 (6 bases). The CDR3 bases are TGTGCCAGCAGTTTGTTGGGGGGCGGGGAGCTGTTTTTT. Translated: CASSLLGGGELFF.